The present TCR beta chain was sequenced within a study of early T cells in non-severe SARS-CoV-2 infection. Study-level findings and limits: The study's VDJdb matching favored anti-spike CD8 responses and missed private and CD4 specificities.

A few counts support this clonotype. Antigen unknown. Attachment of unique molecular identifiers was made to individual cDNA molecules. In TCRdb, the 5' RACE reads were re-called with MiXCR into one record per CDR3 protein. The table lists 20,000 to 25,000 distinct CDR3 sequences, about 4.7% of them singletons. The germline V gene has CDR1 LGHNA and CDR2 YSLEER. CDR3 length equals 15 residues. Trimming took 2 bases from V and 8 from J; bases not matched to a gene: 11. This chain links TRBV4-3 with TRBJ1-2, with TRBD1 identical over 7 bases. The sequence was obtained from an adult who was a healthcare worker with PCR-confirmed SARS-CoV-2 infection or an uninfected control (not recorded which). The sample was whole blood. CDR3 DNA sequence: TGCGCCAGCAGCCAATCCCGGCAGGGGGACTTGGGCTACACCTTC. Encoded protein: CASSQSRQGDLGYTF.